Below are 20 T cell receptor beta chains sequenced from a single sample in a study of cytomegalovirus exposure and HLA in healthy donors. This PCR relied on a set of 60 Vbeta primers and 13 Jbeta primers. Profiled with immunoSEQ multiplex PCR; TCRdb holds only in-frame clones, not every one. The sample carries 120,000 or so clones, about 16% recorded once. Input material: PBMCs. The source of these receptors is a young woman in good health and CMV-seronegative.

This clone was seen more than once but under ten times. The V and J genes are TRBV19 and TRBJ1-3; 10 positions agree with TRBD1. J gave up 0 bases and V 3 bases, and 5 bases lay outside the gene matches. This CDR3 comprises 17 residues. Germline-derived CDR1 and CDR2 are LNHDA and SQIVND (reference sequence). The CDR3 DNA reads as TGTGCCAGTAGTATCGGGACAGGGGCACTCTCTGGAAACACCATATATTTT. Protein: CASSIGTGALSGNTIYF.

This clone was detected only a few times. The J gene is TRBJ2-3, the V gene TRBV29-1, with TRBD2 matching 10 bases. This CDR3 spans 18 amino acids. Germline V gene lookup returns CDR1 SQVTM and CDR2 ANQGSEA. Trimming at V came to 4 bases and at J to 0 bases, leaving 13 bases not matched to a gene. CDR3: CSVALRLGLAASTDTQYF. CDR3 DNA: TGCAGCGTTGCCCTCAGACTCGGACTAGCGGCTAGCACAGATACGCAGTATTTT.

The CDR3: CASGDSFNYGYTF. The CDR3 region has the DNA TGTGCCAGCGGCGACAGTTTCAACTATGGCTACACCTTC. The chain employs TRBV2 and TRBJ1-2, with D tentatively TRBD1 (5 bases). V dropped 8 bases and J dropped 2 bases, with 12 bases sitting between them. Per germline, CDR1 SNHLY and CDR2 FYNNEI. The CDR3 covers 13 residues.

This sequence joins TRBV9 and TRBJ1-2, with 7 bases matching TRBD1. Germline V gene lookup returns CDR1 SGDLS and CDR2 YYNGEE. V lost 3 bases to trimming and J lost 2 bases; unmatched junction nucleotides: 7. This CDR3 region has 15 residues. The CDR3 reads CASSARRDSNYGYTF. The DNA of the CDR3 is TGTGCCAGCAGCGCCAGAAGGGACAGCAACTATGGCTACACCTTC. Full variable domain (rest looked up from reference TRBV9 and TRBJ1-2): DSGVTQTPKHLITATGQRVTLRCSPRSGDLSVYWYQQSLDQGLQFLIQYYNGEERAKGNILERFSAQQFPDLHSELNLSSLELGDSALYFCASSARRDSNYGYTFGSGTRLTVV.

CDR3 DNA sequence: TGTGCCAGCAGTTTAGGGTCCCTAGCGGGAGTTGGAGATACGCAGTATTTT. Amino acids: CASSLGSLAGVGDTQYF. The rearrangement joins TRBV27 to TRBJ2-3; TRBD2 matches at 10 bases. This CDR3 is 17 amino acids long. Germline CDR1 is MNHEY and CDR2 is SMNVEV (reference sequence). V gave up 2 bases and J gave up 5 bases; unmatched junction bases: 10.

The chain uses TRBV28 and TRBJ2-7, with a tentative D call TRBD1 (6 bases). Germline V CDR1 and CDR2: MDHEN, SYDVKM. V lost 5 bases and J lost 6, with 23 bases in between. This CDR3 contains 16 residues. The CDR3 DNA reads as TGTGCCAGCAGTCCCGGGTTCGGCAGGGGACCGTCCGAGCAGTACTTC. It encodes CASSPGFGRGPSEQYF.

In this sample, this clone turned up a few times. The CDR3 is CASNKPGQGAYEQYF. The CDR3 bases are TGTGCCAGCAACAAGCCGGGACAGGGGGCCTACGAGCAGTACTTC. The chain has TRBV28 and TRBJ2-7, with 11 nucleotides matching TRBD1. J lost 2 bases, V lost 7 bases, and 7 bases had no gene match. The V gene's germline CDR1 is MDHEN and CDR2 SYDVKM. The CDR3 totals 15 residues.

The chain carries TRBV9 and TRBJ2-7; maybe TRBD2 (6 bases). Trimming stripped 3 bases from V and 1 base from J, with 11 bases between. The germline gives CDR1 SGDLS, CDR2 YYNGEE. The CDR3 totals 14 residues. The CDR3 sequence is CASSGTSSSYEQYF. As DNA, the CDR3 is TGTGCCAGCAGCGGAACTAGCAGTTCCTACGAGCAGTACTTC.

The sample holds a few counts of this clone. The J gene is TRBJ1-4, the V gene TRBV5-1, with D perhaps TRBD1 (6 bases). The ends were cut back, 0 bases at V and 5 bases at J, with 11 bases in the middle. The CDR3 sequence is 15 residues long. Germline V gene data show CDR1 as SGHRS and CDR2 as YFSETQ. As DNA, the CDR3 is TGCGCCAGCAGCTTGGGGACAGAGAGGAATGAAAAACTGTTTTTT. It encodes CASSLGTERNEKLFF.

Only a few counts were recorded for this clone. The chain is built from TRBV15 and TRBJ1-1; TRBD1 is a possible D gene (5 bases). Germline lookup yields CDR1 LNHNV and CDR2 YYDKDF (reference sequence). Trimming took off 0 bases at V and 5 bases at J, with 10 bases between the two ends. CDR3 length equals 14 residues. The CDR3 here is CATSRDSGRTEAFF. CDR3 nucleotide sequence: TGTGCCACCAGCAGAGATTCAGGGCGTACTGAAGCTTTCTTT. Using reference TRBV15 and TRBJ1-1 for the parts outside the CDR3, the full variable domain is DAMVIQNPRYQVTQFGKPVTLSCSQTLNHNVMYWYQQKSSQAPKLLFHYYDKDFNNEADTPDNFQSRRPNTSFCFLDIRSPGLGDTAMYLCATSRDSGRTEAFFGQGTRLTVV.

This chain joins TRBV4-1 and TRBJ2-7; 12 bases align to TRBD2. Losses at the gene ends were 4 bases for V and 3 bases for J; bases not matched to a gene: 10. CDR1 is MGHRA and CDR2 is YSYEKL in the germline V gene. This CDR3 is built from 17 residues. The CDR3 DNA sequence: TGCGCCAGCAGCCCTGCTTACTTGGGACTAGCGGGCTACGAGCAGTACTTC. Encoded protein: CASSPAYLGLAGYEQYF.

This rearrangement joins TRBV13 to TRBJ1-1, with D unresolved. V was pared by 3 bases and J by 5 bases, with 19 bases between. Germline lookup yields CDR1 PRHDT and CDR2 FYEKMQ (reference sequence). The CDR3 runs 16 residues. CDR3 in amino acids: CASSFYSGAVGTEAFF. In nucleotides, the CDR3 is TGTGCCAGCAGCTTTTATTCTGGAGCGGTAGGTACTGAAGCTTTCTTT.

The CDR3 bases are TGTGCCAGCAGACTAGCGGGATTGGTAGATACGCAGTATTTT. It specifies CASRLAGLVDTQYF. The chain recombines TRBV2 with TRBJ2-3; TRBD2 aligns across 10 bases. V lost 6 bases, J lost 5 bases, and 5 bases stayed unmatched. The CDR3 extends over 14 amino acids. The germline V gene encodes CDR1 SNHLY and CDR2 FYNNEI.

This clone was picked up a small number of times. This chain links TRBV5-1 with TRBJ2-5; D uncertain. The ends were cut back, 0 bases at V and 7 bases at J, with 4 bases in the middle. This CDR3 is built from 11 residues. Germline V gene data show CDR1 as SGHRS and CDR2 as YFSETQ. CDR3 in DNA: TGCGCCAGCAGCTTGGCGGGGACCCAGTACTTC. It translates to CASSLAGTQYF.

The CDR3 DNA follows: TGCGCCAGCAGCAACGCGGACAGACTCTACGAGCAGTACTTC. It codes for CASSNADRLYEQYF. The chain employs TRBV5-1 and TRBJ2-7; D is perhaps TRBD1 (6 bases). The CDR3 is 14 residues long. Trimming shortened V by 4 bases and J by 3 bases, and 14 bases separated the two germline ends. Per the germline V gene, CDR1 is SGHRS and CDR2 is YFSETQ.

Only a few counts were recorded for this clone. This chain links TRBV4-1 with TRBJ1-3; a possible D gene is TRBD1 (6 bases). Germline V lookup: CDR1 MGHRA, CDR2 YSYEKL. V lost 2 bases, J lost 7 bases, and 18 bases lay in between. This CDR3 spans 16 amino acids. CDR3 residues: CASSQYGQTIGNTIYF. The CDR3, as DNA: TGCGCCAGCAGCCAATATGGACAGACTATCGGGAACACCATATATTTT.

This clone was counted between two and nine times. The chain couples TRBV7-9 to TRBJ1-1, with no clear D. The V end lost 5 bases, the J end lost 1 base, and 11 bases lay between the germline ends. CDR3 length equals 14 residues. CDR1 and CDR2 (germline): SEHNR, FQNEAQ (reference sequence). The CDR3 spells CASSPNPGNTEAFF. CDR3 DNA sequence: TGTGCCAGCAGCCCCAATCCAGGGAACACTGAAGCTTTCTTT. The full variable domain, rest sourced from reference TRBV7-9 and TRBJ1-1, is DTGVSQNPRHKITKRGQNVTFRCDPISEHNRLYWYRQTLGQGPEFLTYFQNEAQLEKSRLLSDRFSAERPKGSFSTLEIQRTEQGDSAMYLCASSPNPGNTEAFFGQGTRLTVV.

CDR3 DNA sequence: TGTGCCAGCAGTAGGGACAGGGAGGTTGCAAAACTGTTTTTT. It specifies CASSRDREVAKLFF. The rearrangement links TRBV6-5 to TRBJ1-4; TRBD1 agrees at 9 bases. CDR1 and CDR2 (germline): MNHEY, SVGAGI. With V trimmed by 5 bases and J by 10 bases, 8 bases remained unmatched. There are 14 residues in the CDR3.

For the CDR3, the DNA is TGTGCCAGCAGCTTAAGGGGGTGGTACGACAGGGGGGACACTGAAGCTTTCTTT. This gives the protein CASSLRGWYDRGDTEAFF. J is TRBJ1-1 and V is TRBV7-3; 9 bases are shared with TRBD1. CDR1 is SGHTA and CDR2 is FQGTGA in the germline V gene. The V segment lost 1 base and the J segment 3 bases; nucleotides outside the gene matches: 12. The CDR3 runs 18 residues.

This clone turned up a few times. The chain carries TRBV4-3 and TRBJ2-6, with 8 bases lining up with TRBD1. The length of the CDR3 is 16 residues. Germline V gene sequence: CDR1 LGHNA, CDR2 YSLEER. V was pared by 4 bases and J by 2 bases, with 4 bases of the junction left unmatched. As DNA, the CDR3 is TGCGCCAGCAGCCCCCGGACAGGGACTGGGGCCAACGTCCTGACTTTC. Translation gives CASSPRTGTGANVLTF.